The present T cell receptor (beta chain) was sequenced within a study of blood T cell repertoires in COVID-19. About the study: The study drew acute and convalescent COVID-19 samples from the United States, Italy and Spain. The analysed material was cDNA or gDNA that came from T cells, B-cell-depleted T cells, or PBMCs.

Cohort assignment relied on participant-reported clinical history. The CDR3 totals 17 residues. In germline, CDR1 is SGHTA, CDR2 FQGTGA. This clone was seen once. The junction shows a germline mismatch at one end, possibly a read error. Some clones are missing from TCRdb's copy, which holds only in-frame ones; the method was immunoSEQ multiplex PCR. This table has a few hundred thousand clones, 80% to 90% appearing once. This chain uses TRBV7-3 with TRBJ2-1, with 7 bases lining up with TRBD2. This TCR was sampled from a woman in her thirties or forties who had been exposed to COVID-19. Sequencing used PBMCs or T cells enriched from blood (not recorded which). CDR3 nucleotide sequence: TGTGCCAGCAGTTTAAGGGGCGGGAGAGAGAACCACAATGAGCAGTTCTTC. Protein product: CASSLRGGRENHNEQFF.